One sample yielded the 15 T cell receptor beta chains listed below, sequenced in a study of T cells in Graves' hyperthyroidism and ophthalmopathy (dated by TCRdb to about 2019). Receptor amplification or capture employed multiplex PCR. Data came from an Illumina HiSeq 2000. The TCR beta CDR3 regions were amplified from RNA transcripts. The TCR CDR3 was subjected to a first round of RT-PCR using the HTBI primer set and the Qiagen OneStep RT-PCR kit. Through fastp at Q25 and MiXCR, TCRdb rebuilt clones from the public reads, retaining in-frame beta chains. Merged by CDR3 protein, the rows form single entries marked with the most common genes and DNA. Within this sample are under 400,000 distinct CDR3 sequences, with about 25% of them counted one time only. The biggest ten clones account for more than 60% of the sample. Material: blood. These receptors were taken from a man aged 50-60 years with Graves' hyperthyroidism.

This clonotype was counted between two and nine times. CDR3 DNA sequence: TGTGCCAGCAGTTTGGGGGGGACCCGGGACTACGAGCAGTACTTC. Translation: CASSLGGTRDYEQYF. This chain connects TRBV28 to TRBJ2-7; 7 bases align to TRBD2. Germline V gene sequence: CDR1 MDHEN, CDR2 SYDVKM. The ends lost 3 bases at V and 3 bases at J; junction bases unmatched: 8. The CDR3 sequence is 15 residues long.

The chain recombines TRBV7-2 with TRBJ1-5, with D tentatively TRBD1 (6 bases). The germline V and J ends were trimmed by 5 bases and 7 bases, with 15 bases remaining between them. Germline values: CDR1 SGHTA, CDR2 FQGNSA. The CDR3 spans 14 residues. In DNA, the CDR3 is TGTGCCAGCAGCGTCTTTCCAGGGGAACAGCCCCAGCATTTT. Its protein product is CASSVFPGEQPQHF.

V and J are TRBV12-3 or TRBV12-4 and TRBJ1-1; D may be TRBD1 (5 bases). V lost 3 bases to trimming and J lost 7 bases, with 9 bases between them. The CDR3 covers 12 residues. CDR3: CASSLGHREAFF. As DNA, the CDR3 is TGTGCCAGCAGTTTGGGGCACCGTGAAGCTTTCTTT.

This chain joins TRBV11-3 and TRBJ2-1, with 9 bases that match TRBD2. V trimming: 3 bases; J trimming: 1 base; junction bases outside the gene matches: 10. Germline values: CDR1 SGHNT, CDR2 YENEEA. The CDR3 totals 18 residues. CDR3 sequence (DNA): TGTGCCAGCAGCTTCCTGAGGGGCGGGAGGGCTTCCTACAATGAGCAGTTCTTC. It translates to CASSFLRGGRASYNEQFF.

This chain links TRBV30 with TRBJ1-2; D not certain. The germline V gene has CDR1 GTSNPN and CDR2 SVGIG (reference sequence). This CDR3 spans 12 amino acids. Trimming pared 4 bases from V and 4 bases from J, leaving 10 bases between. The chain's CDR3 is CAWKGGSYGYTF. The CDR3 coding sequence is TGTGCCTGGAAGGGCGGCTCCTATGGCTACACCTTC.

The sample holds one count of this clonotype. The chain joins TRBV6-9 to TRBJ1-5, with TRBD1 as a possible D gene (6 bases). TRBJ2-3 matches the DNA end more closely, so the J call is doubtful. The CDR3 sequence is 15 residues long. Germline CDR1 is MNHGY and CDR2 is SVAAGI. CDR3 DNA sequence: TGTGCCAGCAGCCTTACAGGGACCGGGAATCAGCCCCAGTATTTT. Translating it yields CASSLTGTGNQPQYF.

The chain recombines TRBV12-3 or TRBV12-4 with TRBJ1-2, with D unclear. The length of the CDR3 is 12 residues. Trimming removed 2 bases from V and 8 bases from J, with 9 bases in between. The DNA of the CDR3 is TGTGCCAGCAGTTTACTTCATTCGGGCTACACCTTC. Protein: CASSLLHSGYTF.

The CDR3 protein is CATSDLGGKDTQYF. CDR3 DNA sequence: TGTGCCACCAGTGATTTGGGGGGAAAGGATACGCAGTATTTT. The chain has TRBV24-1 and TRBJ2-3; D may match TRBD1 or TRBD2 (5 bases each). This CDR3 has 14 amino acids. The germline CDR1 and CDR2 sequences are KGHDR and SFDVKD. The V end was cut by 0 bases, the J end by 6 bases, with 9 bases between.

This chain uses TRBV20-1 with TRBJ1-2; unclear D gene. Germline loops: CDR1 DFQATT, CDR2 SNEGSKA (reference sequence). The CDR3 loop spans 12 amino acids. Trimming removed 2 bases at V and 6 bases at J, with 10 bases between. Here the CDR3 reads CSARMNWDGYTF. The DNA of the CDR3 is TGCAGTGCTAGAATGAACTGGGATGGCTACACCTTC.

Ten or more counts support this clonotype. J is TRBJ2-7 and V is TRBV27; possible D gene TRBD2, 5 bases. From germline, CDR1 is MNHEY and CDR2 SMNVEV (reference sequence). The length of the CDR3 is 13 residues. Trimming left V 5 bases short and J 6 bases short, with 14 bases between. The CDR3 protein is CASSTRLRGEQYF. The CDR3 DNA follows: TGTGCCAGCAGTACCCGTCTTCGGGGCGAGCAGTACTTC.

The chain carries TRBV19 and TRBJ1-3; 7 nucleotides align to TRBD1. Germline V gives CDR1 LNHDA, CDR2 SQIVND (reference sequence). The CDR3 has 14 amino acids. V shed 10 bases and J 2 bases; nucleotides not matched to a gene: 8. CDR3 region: CATSPTGTGNTIYF. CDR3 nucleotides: TGTGCCACCTCCCCGACAGGGACTGGAAACACCATATATTTT.

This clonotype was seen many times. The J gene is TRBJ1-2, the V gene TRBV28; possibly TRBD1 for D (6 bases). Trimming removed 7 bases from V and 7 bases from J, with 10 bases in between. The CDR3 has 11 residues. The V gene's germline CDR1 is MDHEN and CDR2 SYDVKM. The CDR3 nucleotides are TGTGCCAGCACGAACAGGGTTGGCTACACCTTC. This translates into CASTNRVGYTF.

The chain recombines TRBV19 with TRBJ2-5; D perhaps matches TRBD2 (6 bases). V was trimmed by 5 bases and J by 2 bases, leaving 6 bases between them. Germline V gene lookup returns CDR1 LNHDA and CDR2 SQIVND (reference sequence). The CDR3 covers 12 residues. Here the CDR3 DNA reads TGTGCCAGTAGTGGGACTCAAGAGACCCAGTACTTC. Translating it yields CASSGTQETQYF.

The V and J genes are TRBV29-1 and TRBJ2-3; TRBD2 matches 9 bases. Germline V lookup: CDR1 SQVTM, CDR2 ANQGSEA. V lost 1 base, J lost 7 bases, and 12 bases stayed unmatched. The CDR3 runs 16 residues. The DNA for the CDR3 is TGCAGCGTTGAAGGCGGCGGGAGGGCCAGGGAGTATACGCAGTATTTT. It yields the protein CSVEGGGRAREYTQYF.

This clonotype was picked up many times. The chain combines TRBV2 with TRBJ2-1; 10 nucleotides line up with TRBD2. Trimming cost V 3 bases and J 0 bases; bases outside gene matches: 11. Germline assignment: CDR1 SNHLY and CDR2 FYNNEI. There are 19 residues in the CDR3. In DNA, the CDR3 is TGTGCCAGCAGTGAGTTTTTAGCGGGGGGATTAAGCTCCTACAATGAGCAGTTCTTC. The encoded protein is CASSEFLAGGLSSYNEQFF.